Detailed here is one T cell receptor (beta chain). What it binds is unknown. The CDR3 consists of 15 residues. Germline CDR1 reads MNHEY; CDR2 reads SVGEGT. Together with a sample-barcoded 5' primer, a J-beta primer mix was included in a second PCR lasting roughly 6 to 12 cycles. A template-switch adaptor containing 12 random nucleotides labeled each cDNA molecule. TCRdb fed the 5' RACE reads into MiXCR, producing one record per CDR3 protein. The sample shows hundreds of thousands of distinct CDR3 sequences, about half of them seen only once. The data were taken from a study of blood T cells in healthy people across ages. General study results and limits: For the donors, CMV status was unknown and possibly confounded expanded clonotype changes. The recorded TCR beta diversity per million T cells decreased in a roughly linear manner with age.

V gene TRBV6-2 or TRBV6-3 combines with J gene TRBJ2-5, with 10 bases matching TRBD2. The tail of the sequence fits TRBJ2-1 better, so the J call may be wrong. Sequencing used blood. This clonotype was obtained from a woman aged 60-70 years in good health. The CDR3 loop reads CASSELAGPQETQFF. The CDR3 coding sequence is TGTGCCAGCAGCGAACTAGCGGGACCACAAGAGACCCAGTTCTTC.